This T cell receptor beta chain was sequenced during a study of long-term antiretroviral therapy in people with HIV (dated by TCRdb to the early 2020s). Some background on the complete study: The earliest samples were collected about a decade before the 2015 WHO recommendation for immediate ART, when ART was typically delayed until CD4 counts fell. A retrospective serial study tested whether ART initiation and durable HIV suppression were associated with changes in peripheral blood TRB repertoire composition and diversity. A total of fewer than 200 cryopreserved PBMC samples were contributed to the cohort by 30 adults with confirmed HIV infection, with samples collected serially over a mean of approximately 6 years (range 1-12). Among the 25 to 30 participants with HIV, ten to twelve were female. Test extractions of a monoclonal T-cell line alongside about 35 polyclonal samples showed no cross-contamination during QIAcube processing.

Sequencing of the TRB variable region was done with the immunoSEQ hsTCRB v3.0 assay at survey level resolution. The target sequencing depth for TRB was roughly 40,000-55,000 T-cell genomes per sample. An Illumina MiSeq with a v3 150-cycle kit was used to sequence the pooled TRB libraries. The paper's data handling went like this. Analysis of repertoires was carried out in R inside a reproducible Nextflow workflow spanning QC, data transformation and analysis. Custom analyses were implemented in LymphoSeq2, an R package for AIRR-Seq data exploration. A few samples that produced fewer than 5000 total TRB sequences were removed, so 150 to 200 HIV repertoires were analyzed. Among the roughly 190 retained HIV repertoires, some 60 were collected before ART initiation and 120 to 140 were collected after ART initiation. Repertoires were downsampled to 5000 TRB nucleotide sequences, and summary statistics were averaged over 100 downsampling iterations. TRB sequences were retained for analysis only if CDR3 regions of at least seven amino acids were present. A Shannon entropy-derived clonality score and the Gini coefficient were used to measure diversity. Repertoire networks linked the top 5000 CDR3 amino acid sequences whenever two sequences differed by an edit distance of one. For TRB CDR3 amino acid sequences, GLIPH2 was used to predict antigen specificity groups and MHC restriction. To flag known associations with CMV, EBV, HIV or tissue antigens, CDR3 amino acid sequences were compared against VDJdb and McPAS-TCR. Pre-ART, post-ART and control groups were compared with Wilcoxon signed-rank tests and Holm-Bonferroni correction. Sourced from immuneACCESS, this table was stored by TCRdb with only in-frame sequences that have V and J called. A share of the clones is absent; for the studies checked, an unresolved V gene accounts for under half, and the remainder has no known explanation. The V and J calls and clone size were taken over from that table, and D and trimming were inferred from the DNA. The sample profile shows approximately 14,000 clones; about 80% of them were found once. Roughly 14% of the sample is held by the ten biggest clonotypes.

Participants were included only if at least one PBMC sample before ART initiation and at least two post-ART samples were available. Every participant with HIV received treatment in the United States of America. Before DNA extraction, cryopreserved samples containing 1-10 million PBMC were thawed and washed. At the time of the earliest PBMC sample for each participant with HIV, ages ranged from about 23 to 60 years. Per participant, PBMC samples came from 1-4 timepoints prior to ART initiation and 2-8 timepoints following ART initiation, for a median of 7 samples. Serial HIV viral load, CD4+ T-cell count, ART history and demographic data were obtained for every participant. Using a Qiagen kit on a QIAcube, genomic DNA was extracted from unsorted PBMC, with samples processed in batches of 12. V sheds 2 bases and J sheds 4 bases, leaving 18 bases between their ends. The CDR3 sequence holds 16 residues, the cysteine and phenylalanine included. The read is trimmed to its CDR3 DNA, 48 bases read in frame from base 1. From the germline V gene (reference sequence), CDR1 is SGHNT and CDR2 is YYREEE.

As for this clone: It has no known antigen specificity. Base qualities were left out, and no much larger clone turns up one base away.

The paper as a whole reports these results and caveats: The repertoire was dominated across all time points by expanded TRB clones identified before ART initiation, although this dominance was seen to fluctuate and to decrease in many PLHIV after ART. Since PBMC availability was limited, sequencing covered only the TCR beta chain, with no alpha chain pairing. Starting ART was linked to a significant rise in TRB diversity, yet even with long-term ART the diversity remained significantly lower than in transplant donor controls. No data were available on ART adherence, viral resistance or therapy changes, limiting inferences about post-ART repertoire changes. Unsorted PBMC were profiled instead of sorted CD4+ and CD8+ T cells because pre-ART samples had limited cell numbers. Narrower CDR3 length ranges were observed in HIV repertoires than in controls, and an antigen-experienced repertoire with only a slight naive shift after ART was suggested by the network structure. Samples dated from the mid-2000s to the late 2010s, and the ART regimens used may be less effective than current ones.

This TCR was recovered from a man aged 35-49 years with HIV. The V and J genes are TRBV5-4 and TRBJ1-2; the D gene is possibly TRBD1, with 5 bases matching. The source material was unsorted PBMCs, sampled 3.2 years before starting antiretroviral therapy. In nucleotide form, the sequence is TGTGCCAGCAGCTTCGACTACTCGAGGGGCTTCTATGGCTACACCTTC. This codes for CASSFDYSRGFYGYTF.